This T cell receptor (beta chain) was captured in a study of human T cells and chemical hapten exposure. In the study overall: TCR yield per sample varied, mainly due to pooled library volumes.

Individual cDNA molecules received unique molecular identifiers in the library. As processed by the authors: A per-sample median of about 100,000 TCRs was observed, with counts ranging from about 20,000 to 750,000. TCRdb used MiXCR to reprocess the RACE reads, holding one entry per CDR3 protein. The V and J calls come from TCRdb's annotation, not from the publication. The sample contains 45,000 or so distinct CDR3 sequences, nearly 4.5% of which appear only once. The table lists this clonotype with many counts. Its specificity is not known. General study findings and limits: After DPC sensitization, TCRs above 1 in 1000 frequency showed no change.

Time point noted: healthy volunteer bleed at 2 weeks. Total RNA came from unfractionated whole blood. What was sequenced was whole blood. The TCR originated in a human donor in good health. Some clones in this sample may be carry-over from other donors' samples.

The CDR3 sequence: CAISEFLGGAGDYNEQFF. CDR3 bases: TGTGCCATCAGTGAGTTCCTGGGGGGCGCGGGAGACTACAATGAGCAGTTCTTC. J is TRBJ2-1 and V is TRBV10-3, with a possible D match to TRBD2 (7 bases). CDR1 is ENHRY, CDR2 SYGVKD, per germline. Trimming took off 1 base at V and 3 bases at J, with 19 bases between the two ends. The CDR3 spans 18 residues.